This T cell receptor beta chain was captured in a study of cytomegalovirus exposure and HLA in healthy donors. Overall study findings and caveats: Investigators reported more than 150 TCR beta chains as tied to cytomegalovirus. TRBV6-2, TRBV6-3 and some other V segments were unresolvable in 87-base-pair reads. In a later analysis, across HLA loci, associated TCR counts were highest for DRB1, lowest for HLA-C.

CDR3 length: 17 residues. Germline CDR1 MNHNS, CDR2 SASEGT. With V trimmed by 4 bases and J by 5 bases, 13 bases remained unmatched. Notes on this clone: Antigen specificity is unknown.

The study ran its PCR with 60 Vbeta and 13 Jbeta primers. TCRdb's copy holds only in-frame clones and misses some; the assay was immunoSEQ multiplex PCR. The repertoire holds 95,000 to 150,000 clones, 50% to 75% seen once, with under 9% in the top ten. Sequenced: PBMCs. This chain uses TRBV6-1 with TRBJ2-3; 9 bases map to TRBD2. The clonotype originates from a woman aged 40 to 50 in good health and CMV-seropositive. This chain's CDR3 is CASSGGLAGGLGDTQYF. The CDR3 DNA is TGTGCCAGCAGTGGTGGGCTCGCGGGGGGGCTTGGAGATACGCAGTATTTT.